The 13 T cell receptor beta chains below come from one sample, sequenced in a study of blood T cell repertoires in COVID-19. The data were produced by immunoSEQ multiplex PCR, yet TCRdb's version contains in-frame clones alone and is incomplete. The sample gives roughly 230,000 clones, approximately 89% of which show up once; approximately 4.6% is in the top ten. The sequencing input was peripheral blood. The source of these receptors is a woman aged 35 to 49 who had recovered from COVID-19.

The V and J genes are TRBV24-1 and TRBJ1-5; D may be TRBD1 (5 bases). The V gene's germline CDR1 is KGHDR and CDR2 SFDVKD. The CDR3 spans 13 residues. V gave up 4 bases and J gave up 4 bases, with 7 bases separating them. The CDR3 coding sequence is TGTGCCACCAGTGAAAGACAGAATCAGCCCCAGCATTTT. As protein: CATSERQNQPQHF.

The chain is built from TRBV5-6 and TRBJ2-7, with a tentative D call TRBD1 (6 bases). The CDR3 length is 16 residues. Trimming took 4 bases from V and 5 from J, leaving 22 bases between them. The germline gives CDR1 SGHDT, CDR2 YYEEEE. The CDR3 nucleotides are TGTGCCAGCAGCACACAGGGAGAGGGTAAAGTGAACGAGCAGTACTTC. The encoded protein is CASSTQGEGKVNEQYF.

This clone was detected only a few times. The V call is TRBV6-5, the J call TRBJ1-2, with TRBD1 identical over 7 bases. This CDR3 comprises 16 residues. CDR1 and CDR2 (germline): MNHEY, SVGAGI. The junction had 10 bases not matched to a gene; V was cut back by 2 bases and J by 4 bases. CDR3 sequence: CASSYATGVGSYGYTF. The CDR3, as DNA: TGTGCCAGCAGTTACGCAACAGGGGTAGGGAGCTATGGCTACACCTTC.

The rearrangement links TRBV2 to TRBJ2-5, with 7 bases lining up with TRBD1. The CDR3 contains 14 residues. The junction had 12 bases not matched to a gene; V was cut back by 10 bases and J by 4 bases. In germline, CDR1 is SNHLY, CDR2 FYNNEI. Here the CDR3 reads CATNRGLGGETQYF. The CDR3 DNA sequence: TGTGCCACCAACAGGGGCCTCGGCGGAGAGACCCAGTACTTC. Full variable domain (rest looked up from reference TRBV2 and TRBJ2-5): EPEVTQTPSHQVTQMGQEVILRCVPISNHLYFYWYRQILGQKVEFLVSFYNNEISEKSEIFDDQFSVERPDGSNFTLKIRSTKLEDSAMYFCATNRGLGGETQYFGPGTRLLVL.

This clone was detected a few times. The rearrangement joins TRBV14 to TRBJ2-1; TRBD2 agrees at 8 bases. Germline V gene lookup returns CDR1 SGHDN and CDR2 FVKESK. The ends lost 1 base at V and 4 bases at J; junction bases unmatched: 3. CDR3 length: 15 residues. The DNA for the CDR3 is TGTGCCAGCAGCCAAGTTAGCGGGGTATACAATGAGCAGTTCTTC. It specifies CASSQVSGVYNEQFF. The entire variable domain, with the rest obtained from reference TRBV14 and TRBJ2-1, is as follows: EAGVTQFPSHSVIEKGQTVTLRCDPISGHDNLYWYRRVMGKEIKFLLHFVKESKQDESGMPNNRFLAERTGGTYSTLKVQPAELEDSGVYFCASSQVSGVYNEQFFGPGTRLTVL.

The rearrangement uses TRBV29-1 and TRBJ1-1; 8 bases are shared with TRBD1. The V segment lost 4 bases and the J segment 3 bases; nucleotides outside the gene matches: 19. CDR1 and CDR2 (germline): SQVTM, ANQGSEA. CDR3 length: 18 amino acids. The CDR3 nucleotides read TGCAGCGTTGCGTTGTTGGGGCAGGGGGCAAAGGGTGACACTGAAGCTTTCTTT. It yields the protein CSVALLGQGAKGDTEAFF.

The chain recombines TRBV20-1 with TRBJ2-2; D gene ambiguous. In germline, CDR1 is DFQATT, CDR2 SNEGSKA (reference sequence). The V gene lost 3 bases and the J gene lost 4 bases, with 12 bases spanning the gap. The CDR3 totals 14 residues. The CDR3 spells CSASVSSATGELFF. CDR3 DNA: TGCAGTGCTAGTGTTAGCTCGGCCACCGGGGAGCTGTTTTTT.

The gene calls are TRBV5-1 and TRBJ2-3, with 8 bases matching TRBD1. Looked up from germline, CDR1 is SGHRS and CDR2 is YFSETQ. V shed 0 bases, J shed 0 bases, and the junction held 3 bases outside the gene matches. The CDR3 spans 16 residues. CDR3 DNA sequence: TGCGCCAGCAGCTTGGCGGGACAGGATAGCACAGATACGCAGTATTTT. Amino acids: CASSLAGQDSTDTQYF. Full variable domain (missing parts from reference TRBV5-1 and TRBJ2-3): KAGVTQTPRYLIKTRGQQVTLSCSPISGHRSVSWYQQTPGQGLQFLFEYFSETQRNKGNFPGRFSGRQFSNSRSEMNVSTLELGDSALYLCASSLAGQDSTDTQYFGPGTRLTVL.

This clone was counted between two and nine times. This chain connects TRBV6-5 to TRBJ1-1; D gene uncertain. Germline CDR1 MNHEY, CDR2 SVGAGI. The V and J ends lost 2 bases and 10 bases respectively, with 8 bases between them. The CDR3 loop spans 11 amino acids. The CDR3 bases are TGTGCCAGCAGTTACCCTCCCAGAGCTTTCTTT. It is translated as CASSYPPRAFF.

This chain uses TRBV11-2 with TRBJ2-7; 8 bases fit TRBD1. The V segment lost 1 base and the J segment 2 bases; nucleotides outside the gene matches: 4. Germline V CDR1 and CDR2: SGHAT, FQNNGV. The CDR3 has 15 residues. CDR3 nucleotides: TGTGCCAGCAGCTTAGGGGACAGGACAACCTACGAGCAGTACTTC. Its translation: CASSLGDRTTYEQYF.

The V call is TRBV6-5, the J call TRBJ2-1; 7 bases fit TRBD2. The V gene's germline CDR1 is MNHEY and CDR2 SVGAGI. The CDR3 loop spans 14 amino acids. Trimming cost V 6 bases and J 3 bases; bases outside gene matches: 5. The CDR3 nucleotides are TGTGCCAGCAGCAAGGCGGGAGACTACAATGAGCAGTTCTTC. This translates into CASSKAGDYNEQFF.

The J gene is TRBJ1-1, the V gene TRBV7-6, with a possible D match to TRBD1 (6 bases). Germline V gene sequence: CDR1 SGHVS, CDR2 FNYEAQ. V lost 4 bases, J lost 4 bases, and 16 bases lay in between. The CDR3 contains 15 residues. The CDR3 nucleotides read TGTGCCAGCAGCTCGCCAGGGGTCCGTGTCACTGAAGCTTTCTTT. Translation gives CASSSPGVRVTEAFF.

The gene calls are TRBV11-2 and TRBJ1-1, with D possibly matching TRBD1 (6 bases). Per the germline V gene, CDR1 is SGHAT and CDR2 is FQNNGV. This CDR3 region has 13 residues. The V gene lost 5 bases and the J gene lost 1 base, with 8 bases spanning the gap. In DNA form, the CDR3 reads TGTGCCAGCAGCACGGACAGGAACACTGAAGCTTTCTTT. Translated: CASSTDRNTEAFF. The full variable domain, completed using reference TRBV11-2 and TRBJ1-1, is EAGVAQSPRYKIIEKRQSVAFWCNPISGHATLYWYQQILGQGPKLLIQFQNNGVVDDSQLPKDRFSAERLKGVDSTLKIQPAKLEDSAVYLCASSTDRNTEAFFGQGTRLTVV.